This T cell receptor (beta chain) is from a study of T cells after yellow fever vaccination. TCRdb fed the 5' RACE reads into MiXCR, producing one record per CDR3 protein. This sample yields hundreds of thousands of distinct CDR3 sequences, of which over 15% are seen a single time; roughly a sixth belongs to the top ten. CDR3 size: 13 residues. The V gene's germline CDR1 is MNHEY and CDR2 SVGAGI. Trimming pared 7 bases from V and 5 bases from J, leaving 12 bases between. The TCR sequence derives from a man aged 18-30 years who received the YFV17D yellow fever vaccine. Sequencing was performed on PBMCs, taken before the yellow fever booster vaccination. This chain uses TRBV6-5 with TRBJ1-5; perhaps TRBD1 as D (6 bases). In nucleotides, the CDR3 is TGTGCCAGCATGCAGGGGTTCGATCAGCCCCAGCATTTT. Translated: CASMQGFDQPQHF.